The 8 T cell receptor beta chains in this list originate from one sample, sequenced in a study of blood T cell repertoires in COVID-19. Repertoires were generated with immunoSEQ multiplex PCR, while TCRdb's copy carries only in-frame clones and drops some. The sample carries roughly 180,000 clones, about 81% recorded once. Input material: peripheral blood. These receptors came from an elderly woman with COVID-19, enrolled during active disease.

The chain's CDR3 is CASSLGLGYEQYF. CDR3 nucleotides: TGTGCCAGCAGCTTAGGACTAGGTTACGAGCAGTACTTC. J is TRBJ2-7 and V is TRBV11-3; a weak D match, TRBD2 (6 bases). This CDR3 has 13 amino acids. The germline V and J ends were trimmed by 1 base and 4 bases, with 8 bases remaining between them. Germline V CDR1 and CDR2: SGHNT, YENEEA.

The rearrangement links TRBV6-5 to TRBJ1-6; the D is unclear. Germline assignment: CDR1 MNHEY and CDR2 SVGAGI. The CDR3 has 15 amino acids. Trimming shortened V by 2 bases and J by 10 bases, and 15 bases separated the two germline ends. CDR3 amino acids: CASSYTNTGRSPLHF. CDR3 in DNA: TGTGCCAGCAGTTACACCAACACGGGGAGGTCACCCCTCCACTTT.

Written as DNA, the CDR3 is TGTGCCAGCAGTAAATCGGGACTAGCGGCCGGGGAGCTGTTTTTT. This gives the protein CASSKSGLAAGELFF. The genes are TRBV6-2 or TRBV6-3 and TRBJ2-2; 11 positions agree with TRBD2. The CDR3 consists of 15 residues. The V and J ends lost 5 bases and 6 bases, in that order; junction bases with no gene match: 5. Germline V gives CDR1 MNHEY, CDR2 SVGEGT.

This rearrangement joins TRBV28 to TRBJ2-7; 10 nucleotides line up with TRBD1. Germline CDR1 MDHEN, CDR2 SYDVKM. V trimming: 7 bases; J trimming: 7 bases; junction bases outside the gene matches: 13. The CDR3 covers 15 residues. The chain's CDR3 is CASTLEGQGHWEQYF. The CDR3 region has the DNA TGTGCCAGCACCTTGGAGGGACAGGGGCACTGGGAGCAGTACTTC.

V gene TRBV4-1 combines with J gene TRBJ2-1; 9 bases are shared with TRBD2. Unmatched junction bases numbered 5, after V lost 0 bases and J lost 2 bases. The CDR3 sequence is 17 residues long. CDR1 and CDR2 (germline): MGHRA, YSYEKL. The CDR3, as DNA: TGCGCCAGCAGCCAAGACCCTAGCGGGACAACCTACAATGAGCAGTTCTTC. Its translation is CASSQDPSGTTYNEQFF.

V is TRBV10-3 and J is TRBJ2-3, with 7 nucleotides matching TRBD2. The CDR3 runs to 17 residues. V was clipped by 0 bases and J by 2 bases; unmatched bases: 8. The germline gives CDR1 ENHRY, CDR2 SYGVKD. This CDR3 reads CAISESASGGFTDTQYF. CDR3 nucleotide sequence: TGTGCCATCAGTGAGTCGGCTAGCGGAGGTTTCACAGATACGCAGTATTTT.

The chain links TRBV7-6 to TRBJ2-3, with a possible D match to TRBD1 (5 bases). CDR1 is SGHVS and CDR2 is FNYEAQ in the germline V gene. The V end lost 5 bases, the J end lost 3 bases, and 18 bases lay between the germline ends. CDR3 length equals 16 residues. The CDR3 bases are TGTGCCAGCAGCCCTTCGACAGTCGTCGGTACAGATACGCAGTATTTT. It encodes CASSPSTVVGTDTQYF.

The V call is TRBV28, the J call TRBJ1-5; TRBD1 might be the D (6 bases). The CDR3 has 14 residues. With 6 bases removed from V and 11 bases from J, the gap between germline ends came to 20 bases. Germline CDR1 reads MDHEN; CDR2 reads SYDVKM. CDR3 coding DNA: TGTGCCAGCAGCCCGACAGGCTTAGTCGGGGCCCAGCATTTT. Encoded protein: CASSPTGLVGAQHF. The complete variable domain, with remaining parts taken from reference TRBV28 and TRBJ1-5, reads DVKVTQSSRYLVKRTGEKVFLECVQDMDHENMFWYRQDPGLGLRLIYFSYDVKMKEKGDIPEGYSVSREKKERFSLILESASTNQTSMYLCASSPTGLVGAQHFGDGTRLSIL.